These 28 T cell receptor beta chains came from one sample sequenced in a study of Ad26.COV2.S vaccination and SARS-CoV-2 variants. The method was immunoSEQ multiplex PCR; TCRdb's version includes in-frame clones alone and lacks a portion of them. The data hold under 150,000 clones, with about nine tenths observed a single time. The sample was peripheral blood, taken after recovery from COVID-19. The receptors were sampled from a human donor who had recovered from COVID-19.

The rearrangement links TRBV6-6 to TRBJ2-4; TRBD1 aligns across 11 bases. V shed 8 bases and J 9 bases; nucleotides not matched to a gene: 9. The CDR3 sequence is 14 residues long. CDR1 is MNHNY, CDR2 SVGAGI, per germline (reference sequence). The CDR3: CASGHPGQGGIQYF. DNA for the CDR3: TGTGCCAGCGGACACCCGGGACAGGGGGGCATTCAGTACTTC.

The chain's CDR3 is CASVGETRYSPLHF. The CDR3 DNA reads TGTGCCAGCGTAGGGGAGACGAGATATTCACCCCTCCACTTT. The chain recombines TRBV6-5 with TRBJ1-6; TRBD1 might be the D (5 bases). The CDR3 totals 14 residues. Per germline, CDR1 MNHEY and CDR2 SVGAGI. V lost 8 bases, J lost 8 bases, and 16 bases lay in between.

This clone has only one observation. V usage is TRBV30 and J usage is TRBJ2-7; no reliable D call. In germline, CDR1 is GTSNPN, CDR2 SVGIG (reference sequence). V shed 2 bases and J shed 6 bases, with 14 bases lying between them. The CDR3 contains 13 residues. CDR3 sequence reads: CAWSQTVTTEQYF. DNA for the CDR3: TGTGCCTGGAGTCAGACGGTTACAACCGAGCAGTACTTC.

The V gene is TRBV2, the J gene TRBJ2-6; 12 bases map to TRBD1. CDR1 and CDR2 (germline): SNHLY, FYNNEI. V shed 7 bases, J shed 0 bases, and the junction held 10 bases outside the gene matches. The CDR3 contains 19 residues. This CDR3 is CASTLGQGALYSGANVLTF. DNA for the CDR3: TGTGCCAGCACTCTGGGACAGGGGGCTCTCTACTCTGGGGCCAACGTCCTGACTTTC.

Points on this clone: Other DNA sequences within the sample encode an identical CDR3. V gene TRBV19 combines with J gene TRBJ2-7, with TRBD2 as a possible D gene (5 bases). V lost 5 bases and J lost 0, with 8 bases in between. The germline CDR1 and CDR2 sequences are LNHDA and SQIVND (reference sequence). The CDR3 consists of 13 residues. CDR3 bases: TGTGCCAGTAGTCTTGGACTCTCCTACGAGCAGTACTTC. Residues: CASSLGLSYEQYF. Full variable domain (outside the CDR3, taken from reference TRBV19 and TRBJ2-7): DGGITQSPKYLFRKEGQNVTLSCEQNLNHDAMYWYRQDPGQGLRLIYYSQIVNDFQKGDIAEGYSVSREKKESFPLTVTSAQKNPTAFYLCASSLGLSYEQYFGPGTRLTVT.

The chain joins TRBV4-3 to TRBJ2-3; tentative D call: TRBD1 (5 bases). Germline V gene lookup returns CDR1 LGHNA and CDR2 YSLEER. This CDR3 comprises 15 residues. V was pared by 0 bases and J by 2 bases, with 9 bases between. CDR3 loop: CASSQDRVNTDTQYF. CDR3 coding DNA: TGCGCCAGCAGCCAAGACAGGGTCAACACAGATACGCAGTATTTT.

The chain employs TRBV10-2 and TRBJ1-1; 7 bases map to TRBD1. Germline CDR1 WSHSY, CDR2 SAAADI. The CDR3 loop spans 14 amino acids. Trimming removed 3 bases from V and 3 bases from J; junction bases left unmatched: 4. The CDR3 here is CASSERGLHTEAFF. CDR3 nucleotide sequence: TGCGCCAGCAGTGAAAGGGGGCTGCACACTGAAGCTTTCTTT.

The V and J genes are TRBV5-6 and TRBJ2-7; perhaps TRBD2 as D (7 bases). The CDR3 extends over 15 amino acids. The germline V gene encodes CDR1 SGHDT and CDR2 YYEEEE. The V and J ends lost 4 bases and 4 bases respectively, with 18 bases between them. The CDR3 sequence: CASSVLTGRGYEQYF. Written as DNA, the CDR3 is TGTGCCAGCAGCGTCCTAACAGGGCGGGGGTACGAGCAGTACTTC.

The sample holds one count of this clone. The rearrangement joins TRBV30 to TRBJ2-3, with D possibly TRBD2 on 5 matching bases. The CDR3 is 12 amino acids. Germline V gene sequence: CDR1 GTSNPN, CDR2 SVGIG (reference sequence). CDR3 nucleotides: TGTATCAATGGGAGACCCACAGATACGCAGTATTTT. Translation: CINGRPTDTQYF.

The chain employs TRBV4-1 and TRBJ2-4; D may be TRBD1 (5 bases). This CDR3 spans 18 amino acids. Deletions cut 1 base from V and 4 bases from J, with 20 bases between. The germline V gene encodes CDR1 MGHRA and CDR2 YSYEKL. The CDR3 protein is CASSQGRPAGHRKNIQYF. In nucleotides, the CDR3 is TGCGCCAGCAGCCAAGGACGGCCGGCAGGGCACAGAAAAAACATTCAGTACTTC.

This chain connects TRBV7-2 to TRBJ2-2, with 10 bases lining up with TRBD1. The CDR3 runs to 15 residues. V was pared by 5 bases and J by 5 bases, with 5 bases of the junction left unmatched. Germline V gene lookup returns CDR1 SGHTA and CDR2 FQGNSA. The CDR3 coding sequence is TGTGCCAGCAGCAGACAGGGGGCTATGACCGGGGAGCTGTTTTTT. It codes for CASSRQGAMTGELFF.

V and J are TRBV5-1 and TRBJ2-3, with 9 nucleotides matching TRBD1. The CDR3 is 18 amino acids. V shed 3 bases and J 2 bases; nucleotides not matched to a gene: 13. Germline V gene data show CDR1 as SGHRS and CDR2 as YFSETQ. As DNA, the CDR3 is TGCGCCAGCAGCTGGAGGGGACAGGGACGAGTGCCCACAGATACGCAGTATTTT. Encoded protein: CASSWRGQGRVPTDTQYF.

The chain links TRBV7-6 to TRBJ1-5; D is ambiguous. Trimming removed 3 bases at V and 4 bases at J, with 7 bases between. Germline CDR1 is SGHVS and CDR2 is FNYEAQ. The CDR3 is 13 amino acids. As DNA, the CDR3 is TGTGCCAGCAGCTTTAGCCGGAATCAGCCCCAGCATTTT. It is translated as CASSFSRNQPQHF.

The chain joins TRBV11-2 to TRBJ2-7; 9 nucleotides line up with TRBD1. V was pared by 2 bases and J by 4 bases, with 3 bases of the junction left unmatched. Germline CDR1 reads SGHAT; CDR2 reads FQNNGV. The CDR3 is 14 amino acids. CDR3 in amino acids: CASSLTGGRYEQYF. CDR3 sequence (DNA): TGTGCCAGCAGCTTAACAGGGGGCCGGTACGAGCAGTACTTC. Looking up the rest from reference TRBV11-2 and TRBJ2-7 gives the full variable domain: EAGVAQSPRYKIIEKRQSVAFWCNPISGHATLYWYQQILGQGPKLLIQFQNNGVVDDSQLPKDRFSAERLKGVDSTLKIQPAKLEDSAVYLCASSLTGGRYEQYFGPGTRLTVT.

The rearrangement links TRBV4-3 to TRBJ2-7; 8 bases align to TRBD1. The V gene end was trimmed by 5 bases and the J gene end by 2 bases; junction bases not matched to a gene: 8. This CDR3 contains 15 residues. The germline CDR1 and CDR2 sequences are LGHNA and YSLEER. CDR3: CASSFRPGGTYEQYF. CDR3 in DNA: TGCGCCAGCAGCTTTCGGCCAGGGGGCACCTACGAGCAGTACTTC.

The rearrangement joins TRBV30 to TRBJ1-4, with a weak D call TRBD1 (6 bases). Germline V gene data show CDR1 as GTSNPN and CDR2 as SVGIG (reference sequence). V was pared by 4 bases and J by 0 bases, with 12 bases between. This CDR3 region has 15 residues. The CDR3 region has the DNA TGTGCCTGGACTGGACAGTCCTCAACTAATGAAAAACTGTTTTTT. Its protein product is CAWTGQSSTNEKLFF.

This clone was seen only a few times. Here the CDR3 DNA reads TGTGCCAGCAGTTTGGGCAGGGTGGGCTACGAGCAGTACTTC. Translation: CASSLGRVGYEQYF. The rearrangement uses TRBV6-5 and TRBJ2-7; D may be TRBD1 (5 bases). The V end was cut by 4 bases, the J end by 3 bases, with 13 bases between. This CDR3 has 14 residues. Germline V gene lookup returns CDR1 MNHEY and CDR2 SVGAGI.

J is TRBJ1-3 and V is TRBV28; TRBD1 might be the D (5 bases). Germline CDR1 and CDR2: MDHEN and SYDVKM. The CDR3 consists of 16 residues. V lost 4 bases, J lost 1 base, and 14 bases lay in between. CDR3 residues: CASSSAGVISGNTIYF. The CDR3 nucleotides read TGTGCCAGCAGTTCAGCGGGGGTTATATCTGGAAACACCATATATTTT.

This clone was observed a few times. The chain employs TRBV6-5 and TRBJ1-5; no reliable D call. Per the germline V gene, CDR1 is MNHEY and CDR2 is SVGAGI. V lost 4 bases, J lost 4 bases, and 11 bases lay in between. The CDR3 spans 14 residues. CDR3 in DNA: TGTGCCAGCAGTTTTTATGATTCAAATCAGCCCCAGCATTTT. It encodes CASSFYDSNQPQHF.

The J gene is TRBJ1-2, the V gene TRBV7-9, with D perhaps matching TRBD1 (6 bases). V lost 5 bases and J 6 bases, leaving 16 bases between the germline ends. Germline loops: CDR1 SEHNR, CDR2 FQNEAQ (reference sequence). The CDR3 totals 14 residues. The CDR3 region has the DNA TGTGCCAGCAGCCCCCCCGGGGCAGGGGATGGCTACACCTTC. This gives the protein CASSPPGAGDGYTF.

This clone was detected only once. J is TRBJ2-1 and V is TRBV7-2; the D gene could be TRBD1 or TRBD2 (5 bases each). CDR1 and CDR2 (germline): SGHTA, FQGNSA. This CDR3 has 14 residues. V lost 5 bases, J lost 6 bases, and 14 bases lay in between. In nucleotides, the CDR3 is TGTGCCAGCAGCCGGGGACGGTGGTTCAATGAGCAGTTCTTC. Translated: CASSRGRWFNEQFF.

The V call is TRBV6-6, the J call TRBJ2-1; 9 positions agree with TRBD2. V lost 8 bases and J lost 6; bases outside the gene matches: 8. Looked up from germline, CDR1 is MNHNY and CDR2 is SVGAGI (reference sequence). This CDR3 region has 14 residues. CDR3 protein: CASGTGTSSNEQFF. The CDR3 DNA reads TGTGCCAGCGGAACCGGGACTAGCAGCAATGAGCAGTTCTTC.

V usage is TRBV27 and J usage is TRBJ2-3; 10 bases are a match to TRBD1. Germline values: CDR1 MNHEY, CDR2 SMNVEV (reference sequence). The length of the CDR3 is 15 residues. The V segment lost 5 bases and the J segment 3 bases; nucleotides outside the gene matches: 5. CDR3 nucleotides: TGTGCCAGCAGTCCCTGGGACAGGGGAACAGATACGCAGTATTTT. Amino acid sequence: CASSPWDRGTDTQYF.

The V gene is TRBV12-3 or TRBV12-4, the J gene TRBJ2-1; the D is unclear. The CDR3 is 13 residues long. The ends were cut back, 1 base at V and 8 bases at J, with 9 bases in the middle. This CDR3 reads CASSLVGIDEQFF. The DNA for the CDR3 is TGTGCCAGCAGTTTAGTAGGAATTGATGAGCAGTTCTTC.

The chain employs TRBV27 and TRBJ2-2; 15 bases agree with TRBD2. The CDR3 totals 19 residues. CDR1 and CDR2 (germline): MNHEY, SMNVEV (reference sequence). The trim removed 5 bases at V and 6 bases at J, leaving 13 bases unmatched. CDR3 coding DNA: TGTGCCAGCAGTCGGACTAGCGGGGGGGCCTCTAGGTTCGCCGGGGAGCTGTTTTTT. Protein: CASSRTSGGASRFAGELFF.

The CDR3, as DNA: TGCGCCAGCAGTGAGTCCCAGCGGGGCCTAGCCAAAAACATTCAGTACTTC. Amino acid sequence: CASSESQRGLAKNIQYF. This chain uses TRBV10-2 with TRBJ2-4; 7 bases map to TRBD2. Trimming cost V 0 bases and J 0 bases; bases outside gene matches: 5. This CDR3 is 17 amino acids long. Germline V CDR1 and CDR2: WSHSY, SAAADI.

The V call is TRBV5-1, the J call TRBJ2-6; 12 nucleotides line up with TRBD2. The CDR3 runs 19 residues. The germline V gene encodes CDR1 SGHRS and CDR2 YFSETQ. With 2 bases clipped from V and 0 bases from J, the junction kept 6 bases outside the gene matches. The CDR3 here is CASSLLAGGPSSGANVLTF. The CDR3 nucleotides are TGCGCCAGCAGCTTACTAGCGGGGGGCCCAAGCTCTGGGGCCAACGTCCTGACTTTC.

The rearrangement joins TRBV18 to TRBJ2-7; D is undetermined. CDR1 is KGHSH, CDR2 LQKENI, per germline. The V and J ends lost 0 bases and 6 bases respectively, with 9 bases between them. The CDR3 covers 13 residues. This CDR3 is CASSPPGTGEQYF. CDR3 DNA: TGTGCCAGCTCACCACCGGGAACCGGCGAGCAGTACTTC.